What follows is one T cell receptor beta chain and its context. Its antigen is not known. The data are from a study of Graves' ophthalmopathy and Graves' hyperthyroidism. Study-wide findings and caveats: A 13-signature model separated ophthalmopathy from stable hyperthyroidism, just over 85% sensitivity, around 78% specificity.

Researchers took RNA transcripts and amplified TCR beta CDR3 regions from them. Scientists carried out first-round RT-PCR using HTBI primers and then a second-round multiplex PCR. Each CDR3 protein gets one entry after TCRdb re-called the multiplex PCR reads with MiXCR. Of some 410,000 distinct CDR3 sequences in the sample, approximately 21% were seen once. Exclusion applied to patients with other autoimmune diseases, uncontrolled infections, pregnancy or lactation. This receptor was identified in a woman under 30 with stable Graves' hyperthyroidism. The sample taken for sequencing was peripheral blood.

Here the CDR3 reads CASSLDLASGRPPGELFF. CDR3 DNA sequence: TGTGCCAGCAGCTTAGATCTGGCTAGCGGGAGGCCCCCCGGGGAGCTGTTTTTT. V usage is TRBV11-2 and J usage is TRBJ2-2, with 11 bases aligning to TRBD2. The germline V gene encodes CDR1 SGHAT and CDR2 FQNNGV. After removal of 0 bases from V and 6 bases from J, the junction contained 9 bases not matched to a gene. The CDR3 is 18 amino acids.